This entry features one T cell receptor beta chain sequence. The record originates from a study of blood T cell repertoires in COVID-19. Study information: The United States, Italy and Spain were the sources of the acute and convalescent COVID-19 samples. Sources were T cells, B-cell-depleted T cells, or PBMCs; the material itself was cDNA or gDNA.

The length of the CDR3 is 15 residues. Germline V gene data show CDR1 as LGHDT and CDR2 as YNNKEL (reference sequence). J gave up 1 base and V 3 bases, and 2 bases lay outside the gene matches. Original analysis: Estimates of nucleated cell counts were drawn from the amplification of reference gene primers. Profiled with immunoSEQ multiplex PCR; TCRdb holds only in-frame clones, not every one. V and J calls and clone size are as listed in that table; D and trimming were resolved from the DNA. The repertoire includes 35,000 to 55,000 clones, around 89% of them detected once, and about 2.8% sits in the top ten.

Sequenced sample: peripheral blood. The origin of this receptor is a man between 50 and 59 years old with active COVID-19. The chain carries TRBV3-1 (or the pseudogene TRBV3-2) and TRBJ1-3, with 8 bases matching TRBD1. Here the CDR3 reads CASSHTGGSGNTIYF. CDR3 DNA: TGTGCCAGCAGCCATACAGGGGGGTCTGGAAACACCATATATTTT.